Listed here are 26 T cell receptor beta chains from one sample, sequenced in a study of identical twins. TCRdb analysed the 5' RACE reads with MiXCR anew, one entry per CDR3 protein. The sample carries roughly 1.6 million distinct CDR3 sequences, around a third recorded once. Sequencing was carried out using cord blood. These receptors originate from a newborn girl in good health.

The count of this clonotype is one. The rearrangement uses TRBV20-1 and TRBJ2-1, with TRBD2 identical over 13 bases. The J call may be mistaken, given a closer DNA end match to TRBJ2-7. CDR1 is DFQATT and CDR2 is SNEGSKA in the germline V gene (reference sequence). CDR3 length equals 18 residues. The CDR3 DNA reads TGCAGTGCTAGAGACTGGCGGTTACTAGCGGGGGGGCTGAATGAGCAGTACTTC. It codes for CSARDWRLLAGGLNEQYF.

This clonotype was counted between two and nine times. This rearrangement joins TRBV10-3 to TRBJ2-1; D ambiguous. The CDR3 is made up of 14 amino acids. V lost 4 bases and J 0 bases, leaving 7 bases between the germline ends. Germline V gives CDR1 ENHRY, CDR2 SYGVKD. The CDR3 DNA reads as TGTGCCATCAGTGTTAGGGACTCCTACAATGAGCAGTTCTTC. Translating gives CAISVRDSYNEQFF.

The chain employs TRBV7-8 and TRBJ2-1; a possible D gene is TRBD1 (6 bases). This CDR3 contains 15 residues. The germline V gene encodes CDR1 SGHVS and CDR2 FQNEAQ. Trimming took 5 bases from V and 3 from J, leaving 14 bases between them. The CDR3 DNA reads TGTGCCAGCAGCCGAGGACAGACCCTCTACAATGAGCAGTTCTTC. Translating it yields CASSRGQTLYNEQFF.

This clonotype occurred a few times. This chain links TRBV5-1 with TRBJ2-1; D gene ambiguous. CDR1 is SGHRS and CDR2 is YFSETQ in the germline V gene. With 0 bases removed from V and 2 bases from J, the gap between germline ends came to 9 bases. There are 15 residues in the CDR3. CDR3 protein: CASSLESRAYNEQFF. Here the CDR3 DNA reads TGCGCCAGCAGCTTGGAAAGCCGAGCCTACAATGAGCAGTTCTTC.

This clonotype was seen a handful of times. This chain connects TRBV2 to TRBJ2-1; a weak D match, TRBD2 (5 bases). The CDR3 spans 18 residues. Germline CDR1 is SNHLY and CDR2 is FYNNEI. V gave up 0 bases and J gave up 7 bases, with 22 bases separating them. DNA of the CDR3: TGTGCCAGCAGTGAAGCGCTTGGCAGCGGCTCAATCGGGAATGAGCAGTTCTTC. Its translation: CASSEALGSGSIGNEQFF.

This clonotype has more than one count but fewer than ten. This sequence joins TRBV7-9 and TRBJ1-2; TRBD1 might be the D (5 bases). The germline V gene has CDR1 SEHNR and CDR2 FQNEAQ (reference sequence). The length of the CDR3 is 14 residues. Trimming stripped 7 bases from V and 5 bases from J, with 17 bases between. The CDR3 here is CASTLPGDPYGYTF. Written as DNA, the CDR3 is TGTGCCAGCACCCTCCCCGGGGACCCATATGGCTACACCTTC.

This clonotype came up a few times. The rearrangement joins TRBV7-2 to TRBJ2-4; no firm D call. The germline V and J ends were trimmed by 5 bases and 7 bases, with 12 bases remaining between them. CDR1 SGHTA and CDR2 FQGNSA come from the germline V gene. The CDR3 covers 13 residues. This CDR3 is CASSQFAVNIQYF. CDR3 bases: TGTGCCAGCAGCCAGTTTGCGGTTAACATTCAGTACTTC.

This clonotype showed up just a few times. The chain combines TRBV9 with TRBJ2-1, with D maybe TRBD1 (6 bases). TRBJ2-7 matches the DNA end more closely, so the J call is doubtful. This CDR3 spans 15 amino acids. Germline CDR1 is SGDLS and CDR2 is YYNGEE. In nucleotides, the CDR3 is TGTGCCAGCAGCGTAGGGCAGGGGACCTACAATGAGCAGTACTTC. This codes for CASSVGQGTYNEQYF.

The CDR3 here is CSARDPSTDSTDTQYF. The CDR3 region has the DNA TGCAGTGCTAGGGACCCGTCGACTGATAGCACAGATACGCAGTATTTT. The V and J genes are TRBV20-1 and TRBJ2-3, with D unresolved. This CDR3 contains 16 residues. Germline loops: CDR1 DFQATT, CDR2 SNEGSKA (reference sequence). Trimming took off 3 bases at V and 0 bases at J, with 16 bases between the two ends.

The chain combines TRBV27 with TRBJ2-7; no clear D. CDR1 and CDR2 from the germline V gene are MNHEY and SMNVEV (reference sequence). The length of the CDR3 is 14 residues. With 2 bases removed from V and 0 bases from J, the gap between germline ends came to 8 bases. The CDR3, as DNA: TGTGCCAGCAGTTTACGGTGGCCCTCCTACGAGCAGTACTTC. This gives the protein CASSLRWPSYEQYF.

There are a few counts of this clonotype. At one end the junction does not follow the germline gene, possibly because of a read error. This sequence joins TRBV5-1 and TRBJ1-1; D remains unclear. Germline values: CDR1 SGHRS, CDR2 YFSETQ. The CDR3 has 14 amino acids. This CDR3 is CASSLARQNTEAFF. CDR3 nucleotide sequence: TGTGCCAGCAGCTTAGCGCGCCAGAACACTGAAGCTTTCTTT.

This clonotype was counted a few times. Its ends do not fully match the called genes, so a read error is possible. This chain uses TRBV7-7 with TRBJ2-5; 13 bases map to TRBD2. Germline CDR1 reads SSHAT; CDR2 reads FNYEAQ (reference sequence). The CDR3 covers 16 residues. The CDR3: CASSLALAGGRDEQYF. The CDR3 region has the DNA TGTGCTAGCAGCTTAGCACTAGCGGGAGGGCGGGATGAGCAGTACTTC.

This clonotype was found a few times. The DNA for the CDR3 is TGTGCCAGCAGTGATGGTCTAGCGGGGGGGCACCACAATGAGCAGTTCTTC. Protein: CASSDGLAGGHHNEQFF. V usage is TRBV2 and J usage is TRBJ2-1; 12 positions agree with TRBD2. V lost 3 bases, J lost 5 bases, and 8 bases stayed unmatched. The CDR3 runs 17 residues. Germline loops: CDR1 SNHLY, CDR2 FYNNEI.

In the case of this clonotype: The junction departs from the called germline gene at one end, perhaps through a read error. This chain joins TRBV4-2 and TRBJ1-5; 10 bases are a match to TRBD1. This CDR3 is 16 amino acids long. Germline V gene sequence: CDR1 LGHNA, CDR2 YNFKEQ. CDR3 loop: CASSPRDRGGNRPQHF. Here the CDR3 DNA reads TGTGCCAGCAGCCCCCGGGACAGGGGAGGGAATCGGCCCCAGCATTTT.

J is TRBJ2-7 and V is TRBV5-1; a possible D gene is TRBD2 (6 bases). The closer fit of TRBJ2-5 to the DNA end suggests the J call may be wrong. Germline-derived CDR1 and CDR2 are SGHRS and YFSETQ. CDR3 length equals 16 residues. The CDR3 sequence is CASSLLGAGRQETQYF. CDR3 DNA sequence: TGCGCCAGCAGCTTGCTTGGGGCTGGGAGGCAAGAGACCCAGTACTTC.

This clonotype was seen more than once but under ten times. V and J are TRBV21-1 and TRBJ2-5; the table assigns TRBD2, which was not confirmed against the DNA. The end of the DNA aligns better with TRBJ2-7, so the J call may be wrong. TRBV21-1 is shown as a pseudogene. The CDR3 consists of 17 residues. The CDR3 reads CASSKWGVDQREFEQYF. CDR3 DNA sequence: TGTGCCAGCAGCAAATGGGGGGTTGATCAGCGGGAGTTCGAGCAGTACTTC.

J is TRBJ2-7 and V is TRBV20-1; D may be TRBD1 (5 bases). V gave up 0 bases and J gave up 7 bases, with 19 bases separating them. The CDR3 is 15 residues long. Looked up from germline, CDR1 is DFQATT and CDR2 is SNEGSKA (reference sequence). DNA of the CDR3: TGCAGTGCTAGAGAGGCCGTTAGGGGTTACAATGAGCAGTACTTC. Translated: CSAREAVRGYNEQYF.

This chain joins TRBV24-1 and TRBJ1-1, with D maybe TRBD1 (5 bases). Germline CDR1 is KGHDR and CDR2 is SFDVKD. V was shortened by 4 bases and J by 0 bases, with 8 bases between the two germline ends. The CDR3 runs 14 residues. The CDR3 bases are TGTGCCACCAGTGACTCGGGGGTGAACACTGAAGCTTTCTTT. Residues: CATSDSGVNTEAFF.

The chain employs TRBV20-1 and TRBJ2-7; weak D call: TRBD1 (6 bases). The CDR3 consists of 17 residues. The ends were cut back, 1 base at V and 0 bases at J, with 19 bases in the middle. The germline V gene has CDR1 DFQATT and CDR2 SNEGSKA (reference sequence). Written as DNA, the CDR3 is TGCAGTGCTAGAGTCCTAGGGGGTGGTCGGAGCTCCTACGAGCAGTACTTC. It translates to CSARVLGGGRSSYEQYF.

This clonotype was seen only a few times. This CDR3 is CASSFQGVPYNEQFF. In nucleotides, the CDR3 is TGTGCCAGCAGTTTTCAGGGGGTACCCTACAATGAGCAGTTCTTC. The V gene is TRBV28, the J gene TRBJ2-1, with 7 bases fitting TRBD1. This CDR3 is built from 15 residues. Germline trimming cut 3 bases from V and 2 bases from J; bases unmatched to any gene: 4. The germline V gene has CDR1 MDHEN and CDR2 SYDVKM.

This clonotype was found a few times. This chain joins TRBV3-1 and TRBJ2-5, with 8 bases fitting TRBD2. Germline-derived CDR1 and CDR2 are LGHDT and YNNKEL (reference sequence). The CDR3 spans 17 residues. V shed 6 bases, J shed 5 bases, and the junction held 17 bases outside the gene matches. The CDR3 DNA reads as TGTGCCAGCAGGGGTTATTTCACCGGGACTAGTAAGGAGACCCAGTACTTC. This codes for CASRGYFTGTSKETQYF.

The chain combines TRBV20-1 with TRBJ2-3; 16 nucleotides match TRBD2. The CDR3 totals 17 residues. The germline V gene has CDR1 DFQATT and CDR2 SNEGSKA (reference sequence). Trimming took 6 bases from V and 3 from J; bases not matched to a gene: 9. The chain's CDR3 is CSAGTSGGVGRTDTQYF. Here the CDR3 DNA reads TGCAGTGCGGGGACTAGCGGGGGGGTCGGTAGGACAGATACGCAGTATTTT.

The chain has TRBV6-1 and TRBJ1-2; D is possibly TRBD1 (6 bases). CDR3 length: 15 amino acids. Germline values: CDR1 MNHNS, CDR2 SASEGT. Trimming cost V 6 bases and J 5 bases, with 19 bases left between them. CDR3: CASSPIRGSPYGYTF. CDR3 bases: TGTGCCAGCAGCCCTATCAGGGGCAGCCCGTATGGCTACACCTTC.

The chain recombines TRBV20-1 with TRBJ2-7; D gene unclear. Trimming removed 3 bases at V and 0 bases at J, with 9 bases between. Germline-derived CDR1 and CDR2 are DFQATT and SNEGSKA (reference sequence). CDR3 length equals 13 residues. The CDR3 reads CSASWASSYEQYF. CDR3 in DNA: TGCAGTGCTAGTTGGGCCAGCTCCTACGAGCAGTACTTC.

This clonotype came up many times. For the CDR3, the DNA is TGCAGCGTTCGGACAGGGATAAATTATGGCTACACCTTC. It encodes CSVRTGINYGYTF. The V and J genes are TRBV29-1 and TRBJ1-2; 8 positions agree with TRBD1. Germline V CDR1 and CDR2: SQVTM, ANQGSEA. The CDR3 totals 13 residues. The ends lost 5 bases at V and 5 bases at J; junction bases unmatched: 7.

The V and J genes are TRBV7-9 and TRBJ1-1, with 8 bases aligning to TRBD1. CDR1 is SEHNR, CDR2 FQNEAQ, per germline (reference sequence). The CDR3 runs 18 residues. The trim removed 4 bases at V and 0 bases at J, leaving 13 bases unmatched. The CDR3 spells CASSSARTGPPLNTEAFF. In DNA, the CDR3 is TGTGCCAGCAGCTCCGCTAGGACAGGGCCCCCTTTGAACACTGAAGCTTTCTTT.